This record concerns one T cell receptor (beta chain) sequence. Stated treatment: oral pan-JAK inhibitor, 5-10 mg twice daily. Using a FACSAria, the CD4+ and CD8+ T cells were sorted from the PBMCs. This sample is part of a study of CD8+ T cells in alopecia areata. The V and J ends lost 1 base and 2 bases, in that order; junction bases with no gene match: 5. Germline CDR1 and CDR2: SGHRS and YFSETQ. This CDR3 has 16 residues. cDNA reverse transcribed from extracted RNA served as the sequencing template. The protocol was immunoSEQ multiplex PCR, while the TCRdb copy is restricted to in-frame clones and leaves out a portion. The sample holds 200,000 to 250,000 clones; 50% to 75% are singletons and the top ten take more than 3.5%.

The TCR sequence derives from a human donor with alopecia areata. Sequencing used CD4+ T cells sorted from blood, obtained at week 4, from a patient treated with tofacitinib. This chain uses TRBV5-1 with TRBJ2-5; TRBD2 matches 10 bases. The CDR3 DNA is TGCGCCAGCAGCTTGCGGCCTAGCGGGGGACAAGAGACCCAGTACTTC. It is translated as CASSLRPSGGQETQYF.